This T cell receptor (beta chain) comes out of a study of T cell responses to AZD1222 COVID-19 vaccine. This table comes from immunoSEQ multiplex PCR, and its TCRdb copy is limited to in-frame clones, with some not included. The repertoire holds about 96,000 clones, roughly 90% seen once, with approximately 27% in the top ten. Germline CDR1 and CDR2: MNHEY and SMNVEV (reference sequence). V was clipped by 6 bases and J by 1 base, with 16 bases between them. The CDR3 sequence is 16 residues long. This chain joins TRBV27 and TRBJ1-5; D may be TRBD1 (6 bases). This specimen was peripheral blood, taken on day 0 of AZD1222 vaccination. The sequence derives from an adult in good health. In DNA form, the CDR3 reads TGTGCCAGCAGCCGCCGGGGGGCGCTGAGCAATCAGCCCCAGCATTTT. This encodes CASSRRGALSNQPQHF.